The entry below gives a single T cell receptor (beta chain) sequence along with its context. This clone was seen only once. Its antigen is unknown. There are no base qualities to consult, and no much larger clone falls within one base. The entry originates in a study of blood T cell repertoires in COVID-19 (TCRdb year 2020). For the study in its entirety: Samples from collaborators originated in the United States, Italy and Spain and spanned both the acute and convalescent phases of COVID-19. Where HLA class I and class II types were available, the types were taken from metadata supplied by the sample provider, not from assay-based typing. The material from the prospective study consisted of cDNA or gDNA derived from T cells, B-cell-depleted T cells, or PBMCs. The repertoires were made available in a free public database intended to serve as a resource for research on the immune response to SARS-CoV-2. Subjects who had been exposed to COVID-19, were actively infected with it, or had recovered from it provided the deeply sampled blood TCRbeta repertoires that made up the dataset. Sample metadata almost always included a de-identified subject ID, COVID-19 status, age in years and sex. The samples were drawn from two sources: the first 160 participants of the ongoing ImmuneRACE study, and fewer than 1,500 subjects contributed by 6 global collaborators. Beyond this particular receptor, the publication reports: The quantity of clinical and demographic metadata differed by source and by participant and was supplied without curation.

Whole blood was collected in K2EDTA tubes by collaborating institutions according to the institutions' own protocols. For TCRbeta analysis, collaborators shipped samples as frozen whole blood, isolated PBMCs, or DNA extracted from either of those sample types. V and J lose 1 base and 9 bases, and a span of 9 bases separates them. The CDR3 measures 12 amino acids from cysteine to phenylalanine. The entry retains the CDR3 DNA only, 36 bases that are in frame from base 1. From the germline V gene, CDR1 is MGHRA and CDR2 is YSYEKL. TCRbeta CDR3 regions were amplified from genomic DNA by means of the immunoSEQ Assay, a bias-controlled multiplex PCR. In the authors' own workflow: The number of nucleated cells in each sample was estimated from the amplification of reference gene primers within the assay. To quantify the absolute abundance of each unique TCRbeta CDR3 rearrangement, sequence reads were collapsed and filtered. For each sample, productive Simpson clonality was calculated as the square root of Simpson's diversity index across productive rearrangements. TCRdb limited this immuneACCESS table to in-frame rearrangements with V and J called. A share of clones is missing; checked studies link under half to unresolved V genes, and the rest is unexplained. That table is the source of V, J and clone size, and D and trimming were worked out from the DNA. The sample table shows a few hundred thousand clones, and around 89% are seen once. More than 0.95% of the sample is taken by the ten largest.

Recombination joined TRBV4-1 with TRBJ1-1; no D gene can be assigned with confidence. The clonotype comes from a man aged 40-49 years with acute or convalescent COVID-19. Sequencing used peripheral blood. The CDR3: CASSQVNSQAFF. The sequenced DNA: TGCGCCAGCAGCCAAGTGAACTCTCAAGCTTTCTTT.